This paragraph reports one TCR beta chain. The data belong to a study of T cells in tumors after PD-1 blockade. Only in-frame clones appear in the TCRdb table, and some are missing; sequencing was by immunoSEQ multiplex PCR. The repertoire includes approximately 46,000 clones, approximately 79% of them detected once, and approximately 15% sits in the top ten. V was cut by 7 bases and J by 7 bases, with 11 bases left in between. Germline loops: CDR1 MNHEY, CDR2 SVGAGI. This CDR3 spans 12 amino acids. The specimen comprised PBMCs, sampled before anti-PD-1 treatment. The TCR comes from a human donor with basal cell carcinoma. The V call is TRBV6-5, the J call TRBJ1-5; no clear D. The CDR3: CASTEWRQPQHF. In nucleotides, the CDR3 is TGTGCCAGCACCGAATGGCGGCAGCCCCAGCATTTT.